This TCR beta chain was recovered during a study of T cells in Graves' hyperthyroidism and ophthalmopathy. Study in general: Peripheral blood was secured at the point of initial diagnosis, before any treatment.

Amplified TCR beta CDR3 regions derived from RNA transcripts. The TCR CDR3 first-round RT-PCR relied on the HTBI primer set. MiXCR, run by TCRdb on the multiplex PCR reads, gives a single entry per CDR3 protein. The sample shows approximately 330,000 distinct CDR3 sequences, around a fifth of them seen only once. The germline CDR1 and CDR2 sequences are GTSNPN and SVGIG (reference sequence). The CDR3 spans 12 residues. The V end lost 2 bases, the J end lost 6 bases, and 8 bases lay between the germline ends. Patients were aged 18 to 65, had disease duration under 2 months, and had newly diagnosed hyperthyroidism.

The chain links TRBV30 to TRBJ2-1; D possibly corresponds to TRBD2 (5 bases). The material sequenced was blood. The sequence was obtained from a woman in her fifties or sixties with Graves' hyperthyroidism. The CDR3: CAWSYLANEQFF. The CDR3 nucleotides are TGTGCCTGGAGTTATCTAGCCAATGAGCAGTTCTTC.